This is a list of T cell receptor beta chains from one sample in a study of breast tumors, draining lymph nodes, adjacent tissues. TCRdb itself ran the multiplex PCR reads through MiXCR, one entry per CDR3 protein. The data hold about 12,000 distinct CDR3 sequences, with around 34% observed a single time. Sequencing was done on a sample of breast tumor tissue. The source is a female donor with breast cancer. Some clones in this sample may be carry-over from other donors' samples. Both conserved end residues are part of each CDR3. A D gene is named only where the DNA matches it firmly. The size field is filled for only some rows; it gives once, few, many or a size class.

D gene | J gene | clone size | CDR3 length | V gene | CDR3 DNA | CDR3 protein
TRBD2 | TRBJ2-3 | . | 16 | TRBV4-3 | TGCGCCAGCTCGGGACTAGCGGGGGGAGGAACAGATACGCAGTATTTT | CASSGLAGGGTDTQYF
. | TRBJ2-3 | many | 12 | TRBV9 | TGTGCCAGCAGCGATAACACAGATACGCAGTATTTT | CASSDNTDTQYF
TRBD1 | TRBJ1-6 | . | 16 | TRBV7-2 | TGTGCCAGCAGCTTAGCCCCGGGACAGGGTAATTCACCCCTCCACTTT | CASSLAPGQGNSPLHF
. | TRBJ1-1 | many | 12 | TRBV29-1 | TGCAGCGGAGGACAGACGAACACTGAAGCTTTCTTT | CSGGQTNTEAFF
TRBD1 | TRBJ2-3 | many | 15 | TRBV18 | TGTGCCAGCTCACCAGCAGGGGGCATGGAAGATACGCAGTATTTT | CASSPAGGMEDTQYF
. | TRBJ2-6 | few | 17 | TRBV6-5 | TGTGCCAGCAAAATGACAGGTCCACTCTCTGGGGCCAACGTCCTGACTTTC | CASKMTGPLSGANVLTF
TRBD2 | TRBJ2-7 | many | 15 | TRBV6-1 | TGTGCCAGCAGTGCCCTAGCGGGATCCTCCTACGAGCAGTACTTC | CASSALAGSSYEQYF
. | TRBJ2-1 | . | 14 | TRBV2 | TGTGCCAGCAGTGAATGGGACATCTACAATGAGCAGTTCTTC | CASSEWDIYNEQFF
. | TRBJ1-6 | large | 14 | TRBV20-1 | TGCAGTGCTAGAGAACGGGATTGGAATTCACCCCTCCACTTT | CSARERDWNSPLHF
. | TRBJ2-3 | many | 15 | TRBV6-6 | TGTGCCAGCAGTTACGGTAGCAGCATAACAGATACGCAGTATTTT | CASSYGSSITDTQYF
. | TRBJ2-1 | . | 15 | TRBV20-1 | TGCAGTGCTACTACGGGGGGCTCCTACGCCCGTGAGCAGTTCTTC | CSATTGGSYAREQFF
TRBD1 | TRBJ1-6 | many | 15 | TRBV27 | TGTGCCACCACGCTCAGACAGGGGTCAGGGTCACCCCTCCACTTT | CATTLRQGSGSPLHF
. | TRBJ2-3 | . | 11 | TRBV7-2 | TGTGCCAGCAGCGCAGGGAGAACGCAGTATTTT | CASSAGRTQYF
TRBD1 | TRBJ2-7 | . | 14 | TRBV11-3 | TGTGCCAGCAGCCACCGGGACAGCCCCTACGAGCAGTACTTC | CASSHRDSPYEQYF
. | TRBJ1-4 | many | 13 | TRBV3-1 | TGTGCCAGCAGCCAAGATAGGGGACGGATGATGTTTTTT | CASSQDRGRMMFF
TRBD1 | TRBJ1-2 | once | 12 | TRBV2 | TGTGCCAGCAGCGCCGGACAGGGTGGCTACACCTTC | CASSAGQGGYTF
. | TRBJ1-1 | many | 13 | TRBV20-1 | TGCAGTGCTAGTAACAGGGCTGACACTGAAGCTTTCTTT | CSASNRADTEAFF
TRBD2 | TRBJ2-4 | few | 17 | TRBV19 | TGTGCCAGTAGTATATGGCGTGGGGGACTAGTTGAAAACATTCAGTACTTC | CASSIWRGGLVENIQYF
. | TRBJ2-2 | many | 15 | TRBV6-1 | TGTGCCAGCAGTGAAGCAGGGGAAGGAACCGGGGAGCTGTTTTTT | CASSEAGEGTGELFF
. | TRBJ2-7 | once | 18 | TRBV15 | TGTGCCACCAGCGGGGGTGGAGGGGTTGGAAGAACCTCCTACGAGCAGTACTTC | CATSGGGGVGRTSYEQYF
. | TRBJ1-2 | . | 13 | TRBV12-3/TRBV12-4 | TGTGCCAGCACCCTTAGCCCCGGGGGAGGCTACACCTTC | CASTLSPGGGYTF
. | TRBJ2-7 | many | 12 | TRBV2 | TGTGCCAGCAGTGAGACCACCTACGAGCAGTACTTC | CASSETTYEQYF
. | TRBJ1-5 | many | 15 | TRBV4-1 | TGCGCCAGCAGCCAAGATAGAGCGGGCTTTCAGCCCCAGCATTTT | CASSQDRAGFQPQHF
TRBD1 | TRBJ1-5 | . | 14 | TRBV5-1 | TGTGCCAACAGCACAGGGACAGGGAATCAGCCCCAGCATTTT | CANSTGTGNQPQHF
. | TRBJ2-3 | many | 15 | TRBV27 | TGTGCCAGCCGCGAAGGGGCAGGGACTTATCATACGCAGTATTTT | CASREGAGTYHTQYF
. | TRBJ2-7 | . | 16 | TRBV20-1 | TGCAGTGCTAGAGAACTAGGGGCGAGAGGGCTTTACGAGCAGTACTTC | CSARELGARGLYEQYF
. | TRBJ2-7 | . | 14 | TRBV7-9 | TGTGCCAGCAGCTTAAGCGCCGGCTCTCTCGAGCAGTACTTC | CASSLSAGSLEQYF
. | TRBJ1-4 | . | 14 | TRBV7-3 | TGTGCCAGCAGCCCCAGTATCATCTATGAAAAACTGTTTTTT | CASSPSIIYEKLFF
. | TRBJ2-7 | . | 13 | TRBV2 | TGTGCCAGCAGTGTCCGGTGGGGCCACGAGCAGTACTTC | CASSVRWGHEQYF
TRBD1 | TRBJ1-2 | . | 13 | TRBV7-6 | TGTGTCAGCAGCCAGGACAGGGGGCGCGGCTACAGCTTC | CVSSQDRGRGYSF
. | TRBJ1-6 | many | 14 | TRBV10-3 | TGTGCCATCAGTGAAGTGGAGAATAATTCACCCCTCCACTTT | CAISEVENNSPLHF
TRBD1 | TRBJ2-7 | . | 14 | TRBV10-3 | TGTGCCATCAGTGATACAGGGGGTGCCTACGAGCAGTACTTC | CAISDTGGAYEQYF
TRBD1 | TRBJ2-1 | many | 15 | TRBV2 | TGTGCCAGCACGTTAAAAGGTCAGGGGGCTAATGAGCAGTTCTTC | CASTLKGQGANEQFF
TRBD1 | TRBJ1-2 | many | 17 | TRBV4-1 | TGCGCCAGCAGCCAAGCACCCACAGGGGGCGCTAACTATGGCTACACCTTC | CASSQAPTGGANYGYTF
. | TRBJ2-2 | many | 17 | TRBV10-3 | TGTGCCATCAGTGAGCCTACGGGCCTCAGAGGGACCGGGGAGCTGTTTTTT | CAISEPTGLRGTGELFF
. | TRBJ2-7 | many | 15 | TRBV27 | TGTGCCAGCTCCGCATCGCAGGGGCTAAACTACGAGCAGTACTTC | CASSASQGLNYEQYF
TRBD2 | TRBJ2-1 | many | 18 | TRBV28 | TGTGCCAGCAGTCCCAACAGACTAGCGGGAGCAGGGAACAATGAGCAGTTCTTC | CASSPNRLAGAGNNEQFF
TRBD2 | TRBJ2-1 | . | 16 | TRBV5-1 | TGCGCCAGCAGCTTGGGACTTGCGGGAGGGGACAATGAGCAGTTCTTC | CASSLGLAGGDNEQFF
. | TRBJ2-3 | many | 14 | TRBV6-4 | TGTGCCAGCAGTGTCTCGCCTAGCACAGATACGCAGTATTTT | CASSVSPSTDTQYF
. | TRBJ1-2 | few | 14 | TRBV10-3 | TGTGCCATCAGATTGAATCGGACAGTATATGGCTACACCTTC | CAIRLNRTVYGYTF
. | TRBJ1-6 | . | 15 | TRBV5-1 | TGCGCCAGCAGCTTGTCAGGGTCCCATAATTCACCCCTCCACTTT | CASSLSGSHNSPLHF
TRBD2 | TRBJ2-1 | many | 15 | TRBV6-5 | TGTGCCAGCAGTTCAGCGGGAGGGTCCTACAATGAGCAGTTCTTC | CASSSAGGSYNEQFF
TRBD2 | TRBJ2-3 | many | 17 | TRBV7-9 | TGTGCCAGCAGCTTTGGACTAGCGGGAGATATGACAGATACGCAGTATTTT | CASSFGLAGDMTDTQYF